The present TCR beta chain was sequenced within a study of prognosis after radiotherapy for stage I lung cancer. The V and J ends lost 3 bases and 8 bases respectively, with 14 bases between them. The CDR3 runs 15 residues. This clonotype occurred once. From genomic DNA, TCR beta CDR3 was amplified by two-round multiplex PCR. Each TRBV and TRBJ gene had its own primer in the first PCR round. TCRdb processed the multiplex PCR reads anew with MiXCR; each CDR3 protein has one entry. The sample has about 26,000 distinct CDR3 sequences; approximately 31% are singletons. Source: PBMCs, taken before or after stereotactic body radiation therapy (not recorded which). The TCR sequence derives from a donor aged 50 or older with non-small cell lung cancer. V and J are TRBV12-3 or TRBV12-4 and TRBJ1-6; D is possibly TRBD1 (6 bases). CDR3 residues: CASSLKLGGYSPLHF. The DNA of the CDR3 is TGTGCCAGCAGTTTGAAGTTAGGGGGTTATTCACCCCTCCACTTT.